The sequence of this TCR beta chain was determined in a study of blood T cell repertoires in COVID-19 (TCRdb year 2020). Looking at the study overall: Samples covering the acute and convalescent phases of COVID-19 were provided by collaborators in the United States, Italy and Spain. The prospective study material was composed of cDNA or gDNA derived from T cells, B-cell-depleted T cells, or PBMCs. Deeply sampled blood TCRbeta repertoires from subjects exposed to, actively infected with, or recovered from COVID-19 were included in the dataset. A freely available public database, intended as a resource for researchers studying the immune response to SARS-CoV-2, is where the repertoires were released. The samples were drawn from the first 160 participants of the ongoing ImmuneRACE study and from 1,254 subjects provided by 6 global collaborators. The sample metadata nearly always contained a de-identified subject ID, COVID-19 status, age in years and sex. Where available, HLA class I and class II types were obtained from metadata supplied by the sample provider rather than from assay-based typing.

The CDR3 sequence holds 16 residues, the cysteine and phenylalanine included. Just CDR3 DNA is preserved here, 48 bases in frame from base 1. Broad study findings and their caveats: The quantity of clinical and demographic metadata differed by source and by participant and was supplied without curation.

The collaborating institutions used their own protocols to collect whole blood in K2EDTA tubes. For TCRbeta analysis, collaborators shipped samples as frozen whole blood, isolated PBMCs, or DNA extracted from either of those sample types. TCRbeta CDR3 regions were amplified from genomic DNA using the immunoSEQ Assay, a bias-controlled multiplex PCR. The study's own analysis went as follows. The number of nucleated cells in each sample was estimated from the amplification of reference gene primers within the assay. To quantify the absolute abundance of each unique TCRbeta CDR3 rearrangement, sequence reads were collapsed and filtered. For each sample, productive Simpson clonality was calculated as the square root of Simpson's diversity index across productive rearrangements. This immuneACCESS table, as held by TCRdb, lists in-frame sequences with V and J called but not all clones. Of the missing ones, under half trace to an unresolved V gene in checked studies; the others have no known cause. From that table come the V and J calls and clone size; the DNA was used to work out D and trimming. The sample table contains about 47,000 clones; only one count was recorded for approximately 85% of them. The ten most abundant clones make up 14% of the sample.

The table lists this clone with a few counts. Its antigen remains undetermined. Base qualities are not at hand, and no much larger clone is one base apart. This sequence originates from a human donor with acute or convalescent COVID-19. The donor label of this sample is uncertain. Specimen: peripheral blood. Rearrangement joined TRBV21-1 to TRBJ1-1; the table gives TRBD1 as D, unverified against the DNA. TRBV21-1 is deemed a pseudogene. The DNA sequence is TGTGCCAGCAGCAACAGGGGGCCAGGCGTAAACACTGAAGCTTTCTTT. It codes for CASSNRGPGVNTEAFF.